Below are 27 T cell receptor beta chains sequenced from a single sample in a study of T cells in Graves' hyperthyroidism and ophthalmopathy. TCR beta CDR3 regions were amplified from RNA. HTBI primers were employed in a first-round RT-PCR of the TCR CDR3. MiXCR, applied by TCRdb to the multiplex PCR reads, yields one record per CDR3 protein. The sample holds under 40,000 distinct CDR3 sequences, around half seen once. Material: blood. These receptors were collected from a woman aged 45-65 years with Graves' hyperthyroidism that later progressed to Graves' ophthalmopathy.

Comments on this clonotype: With a much larger clone just one base away, this may be a read error. V and J are TRBV5-5 and TRBJ1-1; D is unclear. Germline loops: CDR1 SGHKS, CDR2 YYEKEE (reference sequence). The CDR3 covers 15 residues. Trimming shortened V by 1 base and J by 1 base, and 11 bases separated the two germline ends. The CDR3 spells CASSLMSDGNTEAFF. The CDR3 coding sequence is TGTGCCAGCAGCTTGATGTCTGACGGGAACACTGAAGCTTTCTTT.

Judged by abundance, this clonotype is medium-sized. The chain carries TRBV2 and TRBJ2-7, with D possibly TRBD2 on 6 matching bases. CDR3 length equals 15 residues. Trimming cost V 4 bases and J 2 bases, with 15 bases left between them. Germline lookup yields CDR1 SNHLY and CDR2 FYNNEI. The chain's CDR3 is CASSAEVGGPYEQYF. The CDR3 DNA sequence: TGTGCCAGCAGTGCGGAGGTGGGGGGACCCTACGAGCAGTACTTC. Together with reference TRBV2 and TRBJ2-7, the CDR3 gives the full variable domain: EPEVTQTPSHQVTQMGQEVILRCVPISNHLYFYWYRQILGQKVEFLVSFYNNEISEKSEIFDDQFSVERPDGSNFTLKIRSTKLEDSAMYFCASSAEVGGPYEQYFGPGTRLTVT.

This chain connects TRBV24-1 to TRBJ2-5; 8 nucleotides match TRBD1. This CDR3 is 13 amino acids long. The V gene's germline CDR1 is KGHDR and CDR2 SFDVKD. The junction had 4 bases not matched to a gene; V was cut back by 6 bases and J by 5 bases. As DNA, the CDR3 is TGTGCCACCAGTCAGGGGGCGGGCGAGACCCAGTACTTC. The encoded protein is CATSQGAGETQYF.

The chain combines TRBV2 with TRBJ1-5; D perhaps matches TRBD1 (5 bases). V lost 0 bases and J 9 bases, leaving 12 bases between the germline ends. Per the germline V gene, CDR1 is SNHLY and CDR2 is FYNNEI. This CDR3 is 14 amino acids long. CDR3 loop: CASSEAGDPGPQHF. CDR3 nucleotides: TGTGCCAGCAGTGAAGCGGGGGACCCCGGGCCCCAGCATTTT.

This chain joins TRBV12-3 or TRBV12-4 and TRBJ1-1; D might be TRBD1 (5 bases). Trimming cost V 6 bases and J 7 bases, with 9 bases left between them. CDR3 size: 11 residues. The CDR3 loop is CASSPDNEAFF. CDR3 DNA sequence: TGTGCCAGCAGCCCGGACAATGAAGCTTTCTTT.

The table lists this clonotype with many counts. The V and J genes are TRBV5-1 and TRBJ2-3, with D hard to call. This CDR3 spans 16 amino acids. Germline V gene lookup returns CDR1 SGHRS and CDR2 YFSETQ. Trimming removed 1 base from V and 0 bases from J, with 12 bases in between. In nucleotides, the CDR3 is TGCGCCAGCAGCTTGTCGGTTTTCGGGAGCACAGATACGCAGTATTTT. Encoded protein: CASSLSVFGSTDTQYF.

The chain recombines TRBV25-1 with TRBJ2-1, with 8 bases fitting TRBD2. From germline, CDR1 is MGHDK and CDR2 SYGVNS. V was pared by 1 base and J by 8 bases, with 13 bases of the junction left unmatched. This CDR3 spans 17 amino acids. The CDR3 loop reads CASSELVHSGRRDEQFF. The DNA for the CDR3 is TGTGCCAGCAGTGAATTAGTTCACAGCGGGAGACGGGATGAGCAGTTCTTC.

This chain connects TRBV29-1 to TRBJ2-3; D is uncertain. V shed 2 bases and J shed 1 base, with 4 bases lying between them. The CDR3 has 12 amino acids. In germline, CDR1 is SQVTM, CDR2 ANQGSEA. CDR3 sequence: CSVEPGTDTQYF. In nucleotides, the CDR3 is TGCAGCGTTGAACCGGGCACAGATACGCAGTATTTT.

On this clonotype: A junction end diverges from the germline sequence, so it may reflect a read error. The chain is built from TRBV5-1 and TRBJ2-7; 10 bases match TRBD1. This CDR3 contains 16 residues. The V gene's germline CDR1 is SGHRS and CDR2 YFSETQ. CDR3 DNA sequence: TGCGCCAGCAGCCCCCACACCGGGACAGGGGTCTACAAGCAGCACTTC. This gives the protein CASSPHTGTGVYKQHF.

The rearrangement joins TRBV20-1 to TRBJ1-1, with D uncertain. The V and J ends lost 0 bases and 1 base respectively, with 9 bases between them. There are 14 residues in the CDR3. Per germline, CDR1 DFQATT and CDR2 SNEGSKA (reference sequence). The chain's CDR3 is CSARDRRWNTEAFF. Here the CDR3 DNA reads TGCAGTGCTAGAGATAGGAGGTGGAACACTGAAGCTTTCTTT.

The V gene is TRBV5-1, the J gene TRBJ2-7; TRBD1 matches 7 bases. Unmatched junction bases numbered 13, after V lost 5 bases and J lost 8 bases. CDR3 length equals 14 residues. Per the germline V gene, CDR1 is SGHRS and CDR2 is YFSETQ. CDR3 loop: CASSYRGNQPQQYF. The CDR3 region has the DNA TGCGCCAGCAGTTACAGGGGTAATCAGCCCCAGCAGTACTTC.

In its sample, this clonotype ranks as medium-sized. This chain links TRBV7-2 with TRBJ1-2; D remains unclear. In germline, CDR1 is SGHTA, CDR2 FQGNSA. The CDR3 totals 12 residues. Trimming took 1 base from V and 11 from J, leaving 11 bases between them. In DNA, the CDR3 is TGTGCCAGCAGCTTAGAGAGGGAATTGTACACCTTC. It codes for CASSLERELYTF.

The chain has TRBV20-1 and TRBJ1-6, with no clear D. The germline CDR1 and CDR2 sequences are DFQATT and SNEGSKA (reference sequence). This CDR3 is built from 16 residues. The V end lost 3 bases, the J end lost 1 base, and 13 bases lay between the germline ends. CDR3 amino acids: CSASRRERSYNSPLHF. DNA of the CDR3: TGCAGTGCTAGTCGACGGGAGCGTTCCTATAATTCACCCCTCCACTTT.

Worth noting for this clonotype: The junction shows a germline mismatch at one end, possibly a read error. The J gene is TRBJ1-6, the V gene TRBV7-8; D might be TRBD1 (5 bases). CDR1 SGHVS and CDR2 FQNEAQ come from the germline V gene. This CDR3 has 17 residues. CDR3 sequence: CATSLYYRMAYNSPPHF. CDR3 nucleotides: TGTGCCACCAGCTTATACTACAGGATGGCCTATAATTCACCCCCCCACTTT. Full variable domain (rest looked up from reference TRBV7-8 and TRBJ1-6): GAGVSQSPRYKVAKRGQDVALRCDPISGHVSLFWYQQALGQGPEFLTYFQNEAQLDKSGLPSDRFFAERPEGSVSTLKIQRTQQEDSAVYLCATSLYYRMAYNSPPHFGNGTRLTVT.

Only a few counts were recorded for this clonotype. A much larger clone sits a single nucleotide away, making a read error possible. The rearrangement links TRBV28 to TRBJ2-3; TRBD1 is a possible D gene (5 bases). V was shortened by 8 bases and J by 2 bases, with 14 bases between the two germline ends. From germline, CDR1 is MDHEN and CDR2 SYDVKM. The CDR3 is 14 amino acids. CDR3 region: CASGPGPHTDTQYF. The DNA of the CDR3 is TGTGCCAGCGGCCCAGGGCCCCACACAGATACGCAGTATTTT.

This clonotype was found many times. The chain couples TRBV4-1 to TRBJ2-3; TRBD1 agrees at 9 bases. The germline V gene encodes CDR1 MGHRA and CDR2 YSYEKL. The CDR3 covers 16 residues. The V gene end was trimmed by 6 bases and the J gene end by 5 bases; junction bases not matched to a gene: 12. In DNA form, the CDR3 reads TGCGCCAGCAGACAACGACAGGGGGTCTTCCAAGATACGCAGTATTTT. Protein: CASRQRQGVFQDTQYF.

This chain joins TRBV10-2 and TRBJ2-7, with 10 bases lining up with TRBD1. The germline V gene has CDR1 WSHSY and CDR2 SAAADI. The CDR3 contains 15 residues. The ends lost 1 base at V and 6 bases at J; junction bases unmatched: 6. CDR3 amino acids: CASSEWTGTGVEQYF. The CDR3 nucleotides are TGCGCCAGCAGTGAGTGGACAGGGACAGGGGTCGAGCAGTACTTC.

This clonotype was counted between two and nine times. A much larger clone sits a single nucleotide away, making a read error possible. The chain is built from TRBV6-2 or TRBV6-3 and TRBJ2-7; 13 nucleotides align to TRBD2. Germline V gives CDR1 MNHEY, CDR2 SVGEGT. The V and J ends lost 4 bases and 5 bases, in that order; junction bases with no gene match: 8. The CDR3 loop spans 16 amino acids. The CDR3 coding sequence is TGTGCCAGCAGTTTGAGAGGACTAGCGGGAGTCCACGAGCAGTACTTC. It encodes CASSLRGLAGVHEQYF.

This clonotype was found many times. This chain links TRBV6-5 with TRBJ2-5; D is uncertain. The V gene lost 2 bases and the J gene lost 1 base, with 11 bases spanning the gap. This CDR3 comprises 15 residues. From germline, CDR1 is MNHEY and CDR2 SVGAGI. CDR3 nucleotides: TGTGCCAGCAGTTACAGTCCGGAGCCCCAAGAGACCCAGTACTTC. This encodes CASSYSPEPQETQYF.

This clonotype was counted ten times or more. V and J are TRBV20-1 and TRBJ2-1; D ambiguous. Per germline, CDR1 DFQATT and CDR2 SNEGSKA (reference sequence). The CDR3 consists of 13 residues. Deletions cut 2 bases from V and 11 bases from J, with 16 bases between. CDR3 bases: TGCAGTGCTAGACAGACCTGGACGCCAAAGCAGTTCTTC. Protein sequence: CSARQTWTPKQFF.

Concerning this clonotype: The DNA is omitted, as the CDR3 cannot be located on it reliably, and the CDR3 follows TCRdb's listing. The chain joins TRBV7-6 to TRBJ2-3. Germline CDR1 is SGHVS and CDR2 is FNYEAQ. The CDR3 numbers 20 amino acids, ends counted. CDR3 sequence: CASSIYLCSVSVGSTDTQYF.

This clonotype has a single count. The chain has TRBV11-1 and TRBJ1-5; 7 bases fit TRBD1. V shed 11 bases, J shed 7 bases, and the junction held 11 bases outside the gene matches. The CDR3 runs to 13 residues. CDR1 is SGHAT, CDR2 FQDESV, per germline (reference sequence). The CDR3 sequence: CAWSLQGQQPQHF. The CDR3 nucleotides are TGTGCCTGGAGCCTACAGGGGCAACAGCCCCAGCATTTT.

This clonotype showed up just a few times. The gene calls are TRBV6-1 and TRBJ1-5; unclear D gene. CDR3 length equals 13 residues. Per germline, CDR1 MNHNS and CDR2 SASEGT. Trimming took 3 bases from V and 0 from J, leaving 3 bases between them. The CDR3 DNA is TGTGCCAGCAGTGATAATAGCAATCAGCCCCAGCATTTT. Translating it yields CASSDNSNQPQHF.

For this clonotype: At one boundary the junction diverges from the germline segment, which might be a read error. J is TRBJ2-5 and V is TRBV30; D is unclear. Germline V gives CDR1 GTSNPN, CDR2 SVGIG (reference sequence). The CDR3 spans 11 residues. In DNA form, the CDR3 reads TGTGCCTGGAATGGCCAAGAGACCCAGTATTTC. Protein sequence: CAWNGQETQYF.

V gene TRBV5-4 combines with J gene TRBJ1-4, with TRBD1 as a possible D gene (6 bases). CDR3 length equals 15 residues. The germline V gene has CDR1 SGHNT and CDR2 YYREEE (reference sequence). Trimming took off 9 bases at V and 8 bases at J, with 23 bases between the two ends. In DNA form, the CDR3 reads TGTGCCACCTTAGCGGGAGGAGGGGGAAGGGAAAAACTGTTTTTT. Protein: CATLAGGGGREKLFF. Using reference TRBV5-4 and TRBJ1-4 for the parts outside the CDR3, the full variable domain is ETGVTQSPTHLIKTRGQQVTLRCSSQSGHNTVSWYQQALGQGPQFIFQYYREEENGRGNFPPRFSGLQFPNYSSELNVNALELDDSALYLCATLAGGGGREKLFFGSGTQLSVL.

The sample holds one count of this clonotype. Relative to the germline gene, one junction end is altered; a read error may explain this. This chain uses TRBV20-1 with TRBJ2-7; D may be TRBD1 or TRBD2 (7 bases each). The CDR3 runs to 14 residues. Germline V lookup: CDR1 DFQATT, CDR2 SNEGSKA (reference sequence). CDR3 nucleotides: TGCAGTGCTAAGCGGGACAGTATATCCTACAAGCAGTACTTC. This encodes CSAKRDSISYKQYF.

Ten or more counts support this clonotype. Germline is not matched at one junction end, which may reflect a read error. The CDR3, as DNA: TGTGCTAGCAGCCGGGGTCTAGCGGGAGACAATGAGCAGTTCTTC. Its protein product is CASSRGLAGDNEQFF. The chain is built from TRBV7-7 and TRBJ2-1, with TRBD2 identical over 10 bases. CDR1 and CDR2 from the germline V gene are SSHAT and FNYEAQ (reference sequence). This CDR3 is built from 15 residues.